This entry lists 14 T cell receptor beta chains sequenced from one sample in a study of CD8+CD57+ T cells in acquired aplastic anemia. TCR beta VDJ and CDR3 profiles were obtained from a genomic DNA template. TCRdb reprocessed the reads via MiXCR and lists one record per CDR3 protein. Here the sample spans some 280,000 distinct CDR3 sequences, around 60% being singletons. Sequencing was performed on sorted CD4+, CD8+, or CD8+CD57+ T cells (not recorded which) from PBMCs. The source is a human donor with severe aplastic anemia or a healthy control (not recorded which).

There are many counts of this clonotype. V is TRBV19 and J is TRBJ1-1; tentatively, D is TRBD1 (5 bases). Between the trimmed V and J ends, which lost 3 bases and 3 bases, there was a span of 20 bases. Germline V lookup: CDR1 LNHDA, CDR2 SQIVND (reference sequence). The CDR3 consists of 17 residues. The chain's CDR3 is CASSIGAGGWWDTEAFF. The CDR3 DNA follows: TGTGCCAGTAGTATTGGGGCCGGGGGTTGGTGGGACACTGAAGCTTTCTTT.

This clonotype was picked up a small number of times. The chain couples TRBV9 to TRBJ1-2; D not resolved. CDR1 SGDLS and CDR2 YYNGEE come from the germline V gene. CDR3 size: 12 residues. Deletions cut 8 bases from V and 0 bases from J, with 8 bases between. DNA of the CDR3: TGTGCCAGTACCGAAGCTAACTATGGCTACACCTTC. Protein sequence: CASTEANYGYTF.

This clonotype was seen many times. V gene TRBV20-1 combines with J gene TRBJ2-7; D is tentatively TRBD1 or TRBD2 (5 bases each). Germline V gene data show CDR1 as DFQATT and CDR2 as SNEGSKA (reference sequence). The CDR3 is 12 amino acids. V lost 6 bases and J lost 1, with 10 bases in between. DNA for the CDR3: TGCAGTGCCCGGGGACCATCCTACGAGCAGTACTTC. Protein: CSARGPSYEQYF.

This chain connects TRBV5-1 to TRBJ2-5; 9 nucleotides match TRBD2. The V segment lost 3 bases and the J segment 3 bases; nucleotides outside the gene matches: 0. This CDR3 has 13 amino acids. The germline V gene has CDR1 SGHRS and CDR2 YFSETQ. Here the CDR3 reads CASSWTSEETQYF. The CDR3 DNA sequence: TGCGCCAGCAGCTGGACTAGCGAAGAGACCCAGTACTTC.

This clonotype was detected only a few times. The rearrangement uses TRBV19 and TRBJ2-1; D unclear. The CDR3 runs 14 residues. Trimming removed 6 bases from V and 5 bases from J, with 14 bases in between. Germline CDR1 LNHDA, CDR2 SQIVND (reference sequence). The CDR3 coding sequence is TGTGCCAGTAGACCGGGTCTGGATAACAATGAGCAGTTCTTC. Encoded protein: CASRPGLDNNEQFF.

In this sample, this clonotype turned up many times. In DNA, the CDR3 is TGCGCCAGCAGCTTGGAAGGGGGAGCCTACAATGAGCAGTTCTTC. It yields the protein CASSLEGGAYNEQFF. The chain couples TRBV5-1 to TRBJ2-1, with a tentative D call TRBD1 (6 bases). This CDR3 spans 15 amino acids. V dropped 0 bases and J dropped 2 bases, with 9 bases sitting between them. Germline assignment: CDR1 SGHRS and CDR2 YFSETQ.

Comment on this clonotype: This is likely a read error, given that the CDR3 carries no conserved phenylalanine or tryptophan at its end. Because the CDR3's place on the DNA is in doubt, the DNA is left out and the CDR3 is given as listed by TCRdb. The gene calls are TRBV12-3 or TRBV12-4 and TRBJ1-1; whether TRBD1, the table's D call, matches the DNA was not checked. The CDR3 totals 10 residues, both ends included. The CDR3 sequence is CASSADRNLY.

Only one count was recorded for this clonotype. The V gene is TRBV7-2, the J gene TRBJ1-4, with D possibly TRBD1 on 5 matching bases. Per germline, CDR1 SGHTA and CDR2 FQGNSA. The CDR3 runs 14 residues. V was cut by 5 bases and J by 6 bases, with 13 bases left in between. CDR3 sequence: CASSLGREYEKLFF. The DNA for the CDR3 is TGTGCCAGCAGCCTCGGCAGGGAGTATGAAAAACTGTTTTTT.

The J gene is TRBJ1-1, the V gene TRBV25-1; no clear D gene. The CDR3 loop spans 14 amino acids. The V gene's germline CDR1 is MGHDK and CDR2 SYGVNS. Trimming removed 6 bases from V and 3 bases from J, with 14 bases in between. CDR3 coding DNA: TGTGCCAGCAGCTTTTGGGAGGAATACACTGAAGCTTTCTTT. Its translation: CASSFWEEYTEAFF.

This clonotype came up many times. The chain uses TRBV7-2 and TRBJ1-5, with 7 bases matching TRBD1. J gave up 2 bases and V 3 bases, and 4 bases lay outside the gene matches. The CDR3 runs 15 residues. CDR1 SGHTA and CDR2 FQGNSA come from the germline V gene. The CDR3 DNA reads TGTGCCAGCAGCTTCACAGGGGAGGGCAATCAGCCCCAGCATTTT. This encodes CASSFTGEGNQPQHF.

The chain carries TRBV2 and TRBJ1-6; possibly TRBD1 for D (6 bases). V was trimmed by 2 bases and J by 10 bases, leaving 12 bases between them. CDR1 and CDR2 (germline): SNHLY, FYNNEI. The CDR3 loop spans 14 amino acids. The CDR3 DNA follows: TGTGCCAGCAGTGAATTTGCAGGGGTCTCACCCCTCCACTTT. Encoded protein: CASSEFAGVSPLHF.

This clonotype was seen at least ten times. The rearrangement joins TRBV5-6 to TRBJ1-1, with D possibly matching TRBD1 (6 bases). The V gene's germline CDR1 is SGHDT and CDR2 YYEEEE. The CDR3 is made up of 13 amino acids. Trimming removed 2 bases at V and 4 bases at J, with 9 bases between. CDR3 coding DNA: TGTGCCAGCAGCTTCAGGGGCGCCACTGAAGCTTTCTTT. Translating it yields CASSFRGATEAFF.

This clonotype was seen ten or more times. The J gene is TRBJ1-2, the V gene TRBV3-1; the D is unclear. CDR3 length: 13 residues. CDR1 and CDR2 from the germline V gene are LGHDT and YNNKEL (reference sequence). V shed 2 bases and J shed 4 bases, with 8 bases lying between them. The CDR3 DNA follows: TGTGCCAGCAGCCAACATGGAACCTATGGCTACACCTTC. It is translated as CASSQHGTYGYTF.

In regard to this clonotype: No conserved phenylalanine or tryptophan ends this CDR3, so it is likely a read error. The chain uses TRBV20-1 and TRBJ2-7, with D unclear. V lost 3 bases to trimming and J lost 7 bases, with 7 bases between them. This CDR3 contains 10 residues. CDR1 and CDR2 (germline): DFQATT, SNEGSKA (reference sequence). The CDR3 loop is CSASQFEQYL. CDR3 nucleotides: TGCAGTGCTAGTCAGTTTGAGCAGTACCTC.